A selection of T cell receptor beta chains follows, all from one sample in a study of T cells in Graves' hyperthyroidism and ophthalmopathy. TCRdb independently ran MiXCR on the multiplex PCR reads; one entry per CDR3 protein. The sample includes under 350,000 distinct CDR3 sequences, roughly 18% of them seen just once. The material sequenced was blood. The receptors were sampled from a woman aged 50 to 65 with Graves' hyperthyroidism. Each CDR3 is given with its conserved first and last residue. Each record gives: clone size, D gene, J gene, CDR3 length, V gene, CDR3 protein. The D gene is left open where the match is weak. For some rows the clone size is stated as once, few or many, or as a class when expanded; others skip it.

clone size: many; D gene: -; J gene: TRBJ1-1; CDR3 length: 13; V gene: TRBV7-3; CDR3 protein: CASSLQVLTEAFF
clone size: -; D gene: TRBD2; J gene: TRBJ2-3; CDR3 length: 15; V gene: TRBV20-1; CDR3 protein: CSASRTSGNTDTQYF
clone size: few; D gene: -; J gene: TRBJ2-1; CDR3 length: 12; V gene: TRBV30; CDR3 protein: CAWCVAYNEQFF
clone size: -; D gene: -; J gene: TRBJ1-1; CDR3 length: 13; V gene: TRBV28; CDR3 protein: CASSRYENTEAFF
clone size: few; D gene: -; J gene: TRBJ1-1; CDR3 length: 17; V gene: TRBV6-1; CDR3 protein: CASSEWADLTESTEAFF
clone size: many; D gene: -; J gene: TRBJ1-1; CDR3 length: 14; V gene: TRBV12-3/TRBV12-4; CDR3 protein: CASSLRLPNTEAFF
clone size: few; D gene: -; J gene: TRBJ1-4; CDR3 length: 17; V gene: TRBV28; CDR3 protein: CASSPFAVSGGGEKLFF
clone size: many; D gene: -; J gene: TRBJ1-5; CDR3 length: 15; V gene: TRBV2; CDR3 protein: CASSELWGAGQPQHF
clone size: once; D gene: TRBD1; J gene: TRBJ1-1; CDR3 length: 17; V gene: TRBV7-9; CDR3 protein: CASSDPGQGNMNTEAFF
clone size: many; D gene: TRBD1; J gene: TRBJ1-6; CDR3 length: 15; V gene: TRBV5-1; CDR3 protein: CASSPGGTPESPLHF
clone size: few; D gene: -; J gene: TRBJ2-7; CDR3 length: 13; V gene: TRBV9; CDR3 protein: CASSVKGGHEQYF
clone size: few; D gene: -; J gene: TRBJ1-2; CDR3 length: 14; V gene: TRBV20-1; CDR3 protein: CSARDLGVRDGYTF
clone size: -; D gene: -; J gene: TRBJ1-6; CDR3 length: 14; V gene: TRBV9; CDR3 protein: CASSALTGNSPLHF
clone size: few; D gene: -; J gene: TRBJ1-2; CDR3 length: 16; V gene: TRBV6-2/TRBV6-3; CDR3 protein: CASSYSKLWQDTGYTF
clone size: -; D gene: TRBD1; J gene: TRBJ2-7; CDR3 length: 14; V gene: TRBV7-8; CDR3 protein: CASSFTTGGYEQYF
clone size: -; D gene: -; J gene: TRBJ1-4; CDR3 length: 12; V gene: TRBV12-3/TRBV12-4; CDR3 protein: CASSLSEEKLFF
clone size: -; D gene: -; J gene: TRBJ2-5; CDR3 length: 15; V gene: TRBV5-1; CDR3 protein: CASSSQTTVQETQYF
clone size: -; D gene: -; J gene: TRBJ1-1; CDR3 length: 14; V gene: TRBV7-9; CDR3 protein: CASSLGLEGSGAFF
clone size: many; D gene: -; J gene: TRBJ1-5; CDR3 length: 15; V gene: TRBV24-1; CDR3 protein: CATSDSSRVNQPQHF
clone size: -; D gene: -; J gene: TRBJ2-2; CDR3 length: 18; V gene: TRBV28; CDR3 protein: CAGSQGPQLSNYTGELFF
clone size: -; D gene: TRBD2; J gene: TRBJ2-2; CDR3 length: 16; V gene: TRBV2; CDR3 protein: CASRAWAGGNTGELFF
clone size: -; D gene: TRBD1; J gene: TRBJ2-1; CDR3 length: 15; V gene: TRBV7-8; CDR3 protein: CASSLGGGQFNEQFF
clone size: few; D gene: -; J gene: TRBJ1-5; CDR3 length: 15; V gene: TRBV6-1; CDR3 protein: CASSGWGYSNQPQHF
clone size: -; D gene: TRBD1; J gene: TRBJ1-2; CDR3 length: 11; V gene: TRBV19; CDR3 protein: CASTRTGIYTF
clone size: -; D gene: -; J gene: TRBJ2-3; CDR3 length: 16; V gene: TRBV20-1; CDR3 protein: CSARDPREIRTDTQYF
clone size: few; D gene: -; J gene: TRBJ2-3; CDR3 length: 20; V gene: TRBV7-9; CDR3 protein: CASSLVLGGTSFDTTDTQYF
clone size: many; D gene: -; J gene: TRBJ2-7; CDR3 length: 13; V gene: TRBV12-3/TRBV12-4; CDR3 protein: CASSFEGIDEQYF
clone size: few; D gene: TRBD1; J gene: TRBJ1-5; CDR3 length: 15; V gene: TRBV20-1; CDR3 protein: CSARRGQGSSRPQHF
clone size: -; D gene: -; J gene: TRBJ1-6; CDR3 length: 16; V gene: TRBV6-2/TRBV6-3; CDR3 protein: CASTARADSYNSPLHF
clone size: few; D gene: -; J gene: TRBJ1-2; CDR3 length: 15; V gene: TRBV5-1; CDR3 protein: CASSLASGLTHGYTF
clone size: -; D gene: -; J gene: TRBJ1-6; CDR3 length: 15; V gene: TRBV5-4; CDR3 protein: CASSLGPGEGSPLHF
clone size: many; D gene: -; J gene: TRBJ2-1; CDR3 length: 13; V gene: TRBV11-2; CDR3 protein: CASSPPSGNEQFF
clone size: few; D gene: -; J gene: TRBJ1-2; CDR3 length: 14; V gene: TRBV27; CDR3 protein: CASSRGGTGGGYTF
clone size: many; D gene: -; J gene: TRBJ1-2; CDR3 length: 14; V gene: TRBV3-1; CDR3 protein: CASSRAGNNYGYTF
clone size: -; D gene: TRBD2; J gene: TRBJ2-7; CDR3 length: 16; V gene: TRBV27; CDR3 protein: CASSLKAGGGNYEQYF
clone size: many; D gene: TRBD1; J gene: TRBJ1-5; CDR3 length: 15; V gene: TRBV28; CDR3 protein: CASRTGGGGNQPQHF
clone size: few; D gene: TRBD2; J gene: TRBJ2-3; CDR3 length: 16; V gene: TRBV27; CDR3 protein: CASSFQLPSAGATQYF
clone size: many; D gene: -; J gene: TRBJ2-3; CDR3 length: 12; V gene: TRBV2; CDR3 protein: CASSESPDTQYF
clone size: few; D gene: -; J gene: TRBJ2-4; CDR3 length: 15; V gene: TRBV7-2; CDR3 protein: CASSRQEIAKNIQYF
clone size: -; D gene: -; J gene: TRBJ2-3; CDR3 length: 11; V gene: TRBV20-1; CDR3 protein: CSAGSTDTQYF
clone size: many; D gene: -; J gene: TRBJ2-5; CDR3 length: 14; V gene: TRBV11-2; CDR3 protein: CASSSTGGQETQYF
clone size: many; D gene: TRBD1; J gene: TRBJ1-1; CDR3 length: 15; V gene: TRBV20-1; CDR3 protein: CSARMANRGRGEAFF
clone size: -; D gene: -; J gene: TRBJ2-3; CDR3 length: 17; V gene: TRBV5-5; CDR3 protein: CASSLAAAGGSTDTQYF
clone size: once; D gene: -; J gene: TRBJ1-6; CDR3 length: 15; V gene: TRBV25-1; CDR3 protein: CASTTGSVVSSPLHF
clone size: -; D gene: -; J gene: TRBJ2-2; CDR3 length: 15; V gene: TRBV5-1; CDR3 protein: CASSFGTGFDGELFF
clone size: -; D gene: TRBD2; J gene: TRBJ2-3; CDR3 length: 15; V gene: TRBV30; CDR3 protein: CARSGSSGYTDTQYF
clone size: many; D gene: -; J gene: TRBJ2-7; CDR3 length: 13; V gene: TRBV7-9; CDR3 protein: CASNFDSDREQYF
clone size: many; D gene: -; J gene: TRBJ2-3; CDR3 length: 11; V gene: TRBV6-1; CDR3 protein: CASNGGDTQYF
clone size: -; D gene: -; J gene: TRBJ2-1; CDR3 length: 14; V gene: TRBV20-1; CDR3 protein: CSAPPRGAGNEQFF
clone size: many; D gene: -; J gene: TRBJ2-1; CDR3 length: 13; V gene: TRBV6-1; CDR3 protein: CASMKGGYNEQFF
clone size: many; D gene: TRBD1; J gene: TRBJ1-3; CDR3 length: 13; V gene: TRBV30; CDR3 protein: CAWARDRERTIYF
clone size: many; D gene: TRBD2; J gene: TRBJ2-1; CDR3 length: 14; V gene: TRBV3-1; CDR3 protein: CASSLGGSRNEQFF
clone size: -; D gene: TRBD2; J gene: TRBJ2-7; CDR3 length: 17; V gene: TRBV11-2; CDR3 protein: CASSQPLGGLAAYEQYF
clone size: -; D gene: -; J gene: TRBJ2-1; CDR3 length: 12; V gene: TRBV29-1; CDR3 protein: CSVEKSYNEQFF
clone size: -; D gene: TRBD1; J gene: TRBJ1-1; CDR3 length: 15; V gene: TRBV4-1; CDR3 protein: CASSQEGQGGTEAFF
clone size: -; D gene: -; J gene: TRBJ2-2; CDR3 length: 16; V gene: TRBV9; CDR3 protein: CASSVMGGRNHGELFF
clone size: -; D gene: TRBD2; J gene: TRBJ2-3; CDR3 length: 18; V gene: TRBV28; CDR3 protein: CARSLNPREAQVADTQYF